A selection of T cell receptor beta chains follows, all from one sample in a study of blood T cell repertoires in COVID-19. Clones were read by immunoSEQ multiplex PCR, and TCRdb kept only the in-frame ones, dropping some. The sample comprises over 45,000 clones, 88% of which are singletons, and roughly 8.4% rests with the top ten. Sequencing used peripheral blood. The receptor source for this set is a man in his 60s with active COVID-19. CDR3s include the opening cysteine and the closing phenylalanine or tryptophan. The order of the fields is J gene, V gene, D gene, clone size, CDR3 DNA, CDR3 protein. A D gene is named only where the DNA matches it firmly. Size tells how often a clone was seen (once, few, many) or the class of an expanded clone, and some rows leave it out.

J gene: TRBJ1-2
V gene: TRBV27
D gene: NA
clone size: NA
CDR3 DNA: TGTGCCAGCAGTGGGGGGTTTGGCTACACCTTC
CDR3 protein: CASSGGFGYTF

J gene: TRBJ1-3
V gene: TRBV2
D gene: NA
clone size: NA
CDR3 DNA: TGTGCCAGCTTACAGGTCTCTGGAAACACCATATATTTT
CDR3 protein: CASLQVSGNTIYF

J gene: TRBJ1-2
V gene: TRBV6-6
D gene: TRBD1
clone size: once
CDR3 DNA: TGTGCCAGCAGGACGTATGGACAGTCAGGGGGTGGCTACACCTTC
CDR3 protein: CASRTYGQSGGGYTF

J gene: TRBJ2-5
V gene: TRBV7-8
D gene: TRBD2
clone size: NA
CDR3 DNA: TGTGCCAGCAGCTCGACTAGCGGGAGTTCAGAGACCCAGTACTTC
CDR3 protein: CASSSTSGSSETQYF

J gene: TRBJ2-7
V gene: TRBV9
D gene: NA
clone size: NA
CDR3 DNA: TGTGCCAGCAGCAGCCGACTAGACCCCGAGCAGTACTTC
CDR3 protein: CASSSRLDPEQYF

J gene: TRBJ2-1
V gene: TRBV5-1
D gene: TRBD2
clone size: once
CDR3 DNA: TGCGCCAGCAGCTCGGCGGGGCTAGCGGGACTCTACAATGAGCAGTTCTTC
CDR3 protein: CASSSAGLAGLYNEQFF

J gene: TRBJ2-7
V gene: TRBV6-6
D gene: NA
clone size: once
CDR3 DNA: TGTGCCAGCAAGGACACTCGCTACGAGCAGTACTTC
CDR3 protein: CASKDTRYEQYF

J gene: TRBJ2-7
V gene: TRBV5-4
D gene: NA
clone size: NA
CDR3 DNA: TGTGCCAGCACCTTTCAGGGGTCCAAATACGAGCAGTACTTC
CDR3 protein: CASTFQGSKYEQYF

J gene: TRBJ2-2
V gene: TRBV6-6
D gene: NA
clone size: NA
CDR3 DNA: TGTGCCAGCAGTTACAAAGCGGCCATAAACACCGGGGAGCTGTTTTTT
CDR3 protein: CASSYKAAINTGELFF

J gene: TRBJ2-2
V gene: TRBV18
D gene: TRBD1
clone size: NA
CDR3 DNA: TGTGCCAGCTCACCCGGGACAGAGAACACCGGGGAGCTGTTTTTT
CDR3 protein: CASSPGTENTGELFF

J gene: TRBJ2-5
V gene: TRBV7-9
D gene: TRBD2
clone size: NA
CDR3 DNA: TGTGCCGGGCGGGGGGCTAGCGCGTACCAAGAGACCCAGTACTTC
CDR3 protein: CAGRGASAYQETQYF

J gene: TRBJ1-4
V gene: TRBV3-1/TRBV3-2
D gene: NA
clone size: NA
CDR3 DNA: TGTGCCAGCAGCCAAGATAGCCAGGGTCCAACTAATGAAAAACTGTTTTTT
CDR3 protein: CASSQDSQGPTNEKLFF

J gene: TRBJ2-3
V gene: TRBV7-6
D gene: TRBD2
clone size: NA
CDR3 DNA: TGTGCCAGCAGCTTATACCTAGCGGGTAGTGCATCCGATACGCAGTATTTT
CDR3 protein: CASSLYLAGSASDTQYF

J gene: TRBJ1-2
V gene: TRBV2
D gene: TRBD1
clone size: NA
CDR3 DNA: TGTGCCAGCAGCGAAAGCCCGGGACAGAGTATCCTCCCAATTGGTGGCTACACCTTC
CDR3 protein: CASSESPGQSILPIGGYTF

J gene: TRBJ1-1
V gene: TRBV10-3
D gene: TRBD1
clone size: once
CDR3 DNA: TGTGCCATCAGCGCCACCCAGACAGGGGGAAACACTGAAGCTTTCTTT
CDR3 protein: CAISATQTGGNTEAFF

J gene: TRBJ2-3
V gene: TRBV30
D gene: NA
clone size: NA
CDR3 DNA: TGTGCCTGGAGTGTACCCGGGAGACGCCTCACAGATACGCAGTATTTT
CDR3 protein: CAWSVPGRRLTDTQYF

J gene: TRBJ1-2
V gene: TRBV7-9
D gene: TRBD1
clone size: NA
CDR3 DNA: TGTGCCAGCAGCTCGGTTGAAAACAGGGGGTATCCCTATGGCTACACCTTC
CDR3 protein: CASSSVENRGYPYGYTF

J gene: TRBJ2-5
V gene: TRBV18
D gene: TRBD2
clone size: NA
CDR3 DNA: TGTGCCAGCTCTCTACTAGCGGGAGGCCCTTCTCCCCAAGAGACCCAGTACTTC
CDR3 protein: CASSLLAGGPSPQETQYF

J gene: TRBJ1-1
V gene: TRBV2
D gene: TRBD1
clone size: NA
CDR3 DNA: TGTGCCAGCAGGTATAAGGGGGCAAGGGACACTGAAGCTTTCTTT
CDR3 protein: CASRYKGARDTEAFF

J gene: TRBJ2-7
V gene: TRBV7-8
D gene: TRBD1
clone size: once
CDR3 DNA: TGTGCCAGCAGCTTGGATCGTTACAGGGGCGAGCAGTACTTC
CDR3 protein: CASSLDRYRGEQYF

J gene: TRBJ1-5
V gene: TRBV6-6
D gene: NA
clone size: NA
CDR3 DNA: TGTGCCAGCAGTCGGGGAGGCAATCAGCCCCAGCATTTT
CDR3 protein: CASSRGGNQPQHF

J gene: TRBJ2-1
V gene: TRBV27
D gene: NA
clone size: NA
CDR3 DNA: TGTGCCAGCAGTCCCAGACAGATCTTCGATTACAATGAGCAGTTCTTC
CDR3 protein: CASSPRQIFDYNEQFF

J gene: TRBJ1-3
V gene: TRBV5-1
D gene: TRBD1
clone size: once
CDR3 DNA: TGCGCCAGCAGCTTGACAGGGACAGCTATCTCTGGAAACACCATATATTTT
CDR3 protein: CASSLTGTAISGNTIYF

J gene: TRBJ2-1
V gene: TRBV19
D gene: NA
clone size: NA
CDR3 DNA: TGTGCCAGTAGTATTGGGGGACTCATATACAATGAGCAGTTCTTC
CDR3 protein: CASSIGGLIYNEQFF

J gene: TRBJ2-3
V gene: TRBV5-1
D gene: NA
clone size: NA
CDR3 DNA: TGCGCCAGCAGCGTAACCATTATCGGAGCAGATACGCAGTATTTT
CDR3 protein: CASSVTIIGADTQYF

J gene: TRBJ2-7
V gene: TRBV27
D gene: TRBD1
clone size: NA
CDR3 DNA: TGTGCCAGCAGTTTTTCTCGGACAGGGTTATACGAGCAGTACTTC
CDR3 protein: CASSFSRTGLYEQYF

J gene: TRBJ2-1
V gene: TRBV11-2
D gene: NA
clone size: NA
CDR3 DNA: TGTGCCAGCAGCCCGGTCTCGGACAATGAGCAGTTCTTC
CDR3 protein: CASSPVSDNEQFF

J gene: TRBJ2-3
V gene: TRBV25-1
D gene: NA
clone size: NA
CDR3 DNA: TGTGCCAGCAGTGAATTCCAGGTCTCTAGCACAGATACGCAGTATTTT
CDR3 protein: CASSEFQVSSTDTQYF

J gene: TRBJ2-4
V gene: TRBV4-2
D gene: TRBD1
clone size: once
CDR3 DNA: TGTGCCAGCAGTCTTGACAGGGGAAACATTCAGTACTTC
CDR3 protein: CASSLDRGNIQYF

J gene: TRBJ2-7
V gene: TRBV2
D gene: NA
clone size: NA
CDR3 DNA: TGTGCCAGCAGTGATATAGAAGACTACGAGCAGTACTTC
CDR3 protein: CASSDIEDYEQYF

J gene: TRBJ2-3
V gene: TRBV10-2
D gene: NA
clone size: NA
CDR3 DNA: TGCGCCTCCAAATGGGGGAGGACGACAGATACGCAGTATTTT
CDR3 protein: CASKWGRTTDTQYF

J gene: TRBJ2-7
V gene: TRBV19
D gene: TRBD2
clone size: NA
CDR3 DNA: TGTGCCAGTAGTATTCCGACTAGCGGGAGCGAGCAGTACTTC
CDR3 protein: CASSIPTSGSEQYF

J gene: TRBJ2-4
V gene: TRBV18
D gene: TRBD1
clone size: NA
CDR3 DNA: TGTGCCAGCTCACCCCAGGGGGCGGACAAAAACATTCAGTACTTC
CDR3 protein: CASSPQGADKNIQYF

J gene: TRBJ2-1
V gene: TRBV5-1
D gene: NA
clone size: once
CDR3 DNA: TGCGCCAGCAGCCTGGGGGGCGACCCCTACAATGAGCAGTTCTTC
CDR3 protein: CASSLGGDPYNEQFF

J gene: TRBJ2-7
V gene: TRBV19
D gene: TRBD2
clone size: NA
CDR3 DNA: TGTGCCAGTAGTCCCCGGACTAGCGGGACCTACGAGCAGTACTTC
CDR3 protein: CASSPRTSGTYEQYF

J gene: TRBJ1-2
V gene: TRBV7-2
D gene: NA
clone size: NA
CDR3 DNA: TGTGCCAGCAGCAAAGGATGGCAGGACTATGGCTACACCTTC
CDR3 protein: CASSKGWQDYGYTF

J gene: TRBJ1-6
V gene: TRBV10-3
D gene: NA
clone size: NA
CDR3 DNA: TGTGCCAGCCTTCTCACAGGGAATTCACCCCTCCACTTT
CDR3 protein: CASLLTGNSPLHF

J gene: TRBJ1-5
V gene: TRBV6-5
D gene: TRBD1
clone size: NA
CDR3 DNA: TGTGCCAGCAAAGGGACAGGGAATAGCAATCAGCCCCAGCATTTT
CDR3 protein: CASKGTGNSNQPQHF

J gene: TRBJ1-1
V gene: TRBV2
D gene: TRBD1
clone size: NA
CDR3 DNA: TGTGCCAGCACCAGACCATCGGACAGGGGGCACATGAACACTGAAGCTTTCTTT
CDR3 protein: CASTRPSDRGHMNTEAFF

J gene: TRBJ1-6
V gene: TRBV18
D gene: TRBD1
clone size: NA
CDR3 DNA: TGTGCCAGCTCACCACCCGACAGGGGTAATTCACCCCTCCACTTT
CDR3 protein: CASSPPDRGNSPLHF